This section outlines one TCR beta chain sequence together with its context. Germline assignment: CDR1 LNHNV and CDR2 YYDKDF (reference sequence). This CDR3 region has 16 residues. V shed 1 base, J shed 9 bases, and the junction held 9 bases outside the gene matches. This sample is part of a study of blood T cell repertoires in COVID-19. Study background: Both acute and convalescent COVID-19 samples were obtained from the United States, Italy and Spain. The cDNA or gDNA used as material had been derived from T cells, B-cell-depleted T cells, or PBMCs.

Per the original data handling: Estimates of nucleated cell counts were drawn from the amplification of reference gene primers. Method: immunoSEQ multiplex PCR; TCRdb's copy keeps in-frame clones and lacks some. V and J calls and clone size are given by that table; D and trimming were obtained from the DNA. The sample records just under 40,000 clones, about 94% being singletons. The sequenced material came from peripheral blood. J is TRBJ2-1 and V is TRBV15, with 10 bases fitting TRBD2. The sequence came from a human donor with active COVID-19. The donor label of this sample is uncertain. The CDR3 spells CATSRGLAGDATEQFF. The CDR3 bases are TGTGCCACCAGCAGAGGGCTAGCGGGGGACGCCACTGAGCAGTTCTTC.